This T cell receptor (beta chain) originates from a study of T cell changes during pregnancy in multiple sclerosis. Germline lookup yields CDR1 LGHNA and CDR2 YNFKEQ. V lost 0 bases and J lost 5; bases outside the gene matches: 4. This CDR3 contains 14 residues. Repertoires were generated with immunoSEQ multiplex PCR, while TCRdb's copy carries only in-frame clones and drops some. The table includes fewer than 100,000 clones, about 88% detected once. This TCR was sampled from a female donor with multiple sclerosis, enrolled in a pregnancy study. V gene TRBV4-2 combines with J gene TRBJ2-7, with TRBD1 identical over 7 bases. The source was peripheral blood, collected before pregnancy. The DNA for the CDR3 is TGTGCCAGCAGCCAAGATCCGACAGGGAACGAGCAGTACTTC. Its protein product is CASSQDPTGNEQYF.